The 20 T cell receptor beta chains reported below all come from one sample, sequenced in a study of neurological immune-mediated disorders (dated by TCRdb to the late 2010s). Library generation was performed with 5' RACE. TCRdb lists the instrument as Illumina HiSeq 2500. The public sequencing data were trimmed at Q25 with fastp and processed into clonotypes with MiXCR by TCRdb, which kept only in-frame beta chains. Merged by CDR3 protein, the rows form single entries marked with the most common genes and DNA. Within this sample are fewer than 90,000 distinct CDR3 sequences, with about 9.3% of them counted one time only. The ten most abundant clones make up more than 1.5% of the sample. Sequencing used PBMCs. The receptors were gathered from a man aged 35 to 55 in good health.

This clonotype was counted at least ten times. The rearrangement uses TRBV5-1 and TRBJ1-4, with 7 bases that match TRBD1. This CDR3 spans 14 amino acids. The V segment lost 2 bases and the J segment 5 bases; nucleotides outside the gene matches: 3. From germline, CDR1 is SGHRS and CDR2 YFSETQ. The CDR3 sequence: CASSFLGQNEKLFF. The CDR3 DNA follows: TGCGCCAGCAGCTTCCTGGGACAGAATGAAAAACTGTTTTTT.

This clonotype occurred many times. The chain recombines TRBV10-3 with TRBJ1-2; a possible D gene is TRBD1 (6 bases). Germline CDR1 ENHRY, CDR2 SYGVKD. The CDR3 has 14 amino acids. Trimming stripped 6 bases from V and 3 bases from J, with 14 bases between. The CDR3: CAISPRTAHYGYTF. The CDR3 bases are TGTGCCATCAGCCCCCGGACAGCCCACTATGGCTACACCTTC.

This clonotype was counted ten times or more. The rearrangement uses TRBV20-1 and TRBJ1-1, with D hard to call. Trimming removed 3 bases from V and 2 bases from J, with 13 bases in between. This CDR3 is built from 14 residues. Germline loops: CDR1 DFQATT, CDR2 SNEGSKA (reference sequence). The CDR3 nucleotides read TGCAGTGCTAGTAGACGGGGTAGCAACACTGAAGCTTTCTTT. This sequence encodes CSASRRGSNTEAFF.

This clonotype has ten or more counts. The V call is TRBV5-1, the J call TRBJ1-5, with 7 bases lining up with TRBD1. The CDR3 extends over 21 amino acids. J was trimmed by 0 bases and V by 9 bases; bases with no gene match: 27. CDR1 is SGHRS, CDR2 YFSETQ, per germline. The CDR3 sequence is CANLKTGAREPPLYSNQPQHF. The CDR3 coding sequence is TGCGCCAACCTAAAAACAGGGGCCCGGGAACCCCCTCTGTATAGCAATCAGCCCCAGCATTTT. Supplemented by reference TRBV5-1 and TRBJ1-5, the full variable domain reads KAGVTQTPRYLIKTRGQQVTLSCSPISGHRSVSWYQQTPGQGLQFLFEYFSETQRNKGNFPGRFSGRQFSNSRSEMNVSTLELGDSALYLCANLKTGAREPPLYSNQPQHFGDGTRLSIL.

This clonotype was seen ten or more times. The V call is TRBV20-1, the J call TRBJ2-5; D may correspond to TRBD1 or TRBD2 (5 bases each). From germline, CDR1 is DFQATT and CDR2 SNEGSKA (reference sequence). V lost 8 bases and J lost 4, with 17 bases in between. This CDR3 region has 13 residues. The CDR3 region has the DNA TGCAGTTTCATGGGGGAGCTGCGAGAGACCCAGTACTTC. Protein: CSFMGELRETQYF.

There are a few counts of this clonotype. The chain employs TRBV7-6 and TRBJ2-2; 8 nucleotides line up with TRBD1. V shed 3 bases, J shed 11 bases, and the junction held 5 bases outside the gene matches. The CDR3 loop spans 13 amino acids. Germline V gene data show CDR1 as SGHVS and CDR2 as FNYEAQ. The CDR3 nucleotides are TGTGCCAGCAGCTTTTACGGACAGGGAGAGCTGTTTTTT. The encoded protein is CASSFYGQGELFF.

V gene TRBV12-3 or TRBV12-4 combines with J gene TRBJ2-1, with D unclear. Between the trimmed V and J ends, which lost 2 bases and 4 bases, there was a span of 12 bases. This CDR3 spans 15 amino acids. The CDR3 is CASSLMGIGYNEQFF. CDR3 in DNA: TGTGCCAGCAGTTTAATGGGGATTGGGTACAATGAGCAGTTCTTC.

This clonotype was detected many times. The CDR3 DNA reads as TGCGCCAGCAGCACCGGAGCAGGCGTGGGCACCGGGGAGCTGTTTTTT. As protein: CASSTGAGVGTGELFF. The chain joins TRBV5-1 to TRBJ2-2; D uncertain. V gave up 4 bases and J gave up 4 bases, with 17 bases separating them. Germline lookup yields CDR1 SGHRS and CDR2 YFSETQ. The CDR3 covers 16 residues. The complete variable domain, with remaining parts taken from reference TRBV5-1 and TRBJ2-2, reads KAGVTQTPRYLIKTRGQQVTLSCSPISGHRSVSWYQQTPGQGLQFLFEYFSETQRNKGNFPGRFSGRQFSNSRSEMNVSTLELGDSALYLCASSTGAGVGTGELFFGEGSRLTVL.

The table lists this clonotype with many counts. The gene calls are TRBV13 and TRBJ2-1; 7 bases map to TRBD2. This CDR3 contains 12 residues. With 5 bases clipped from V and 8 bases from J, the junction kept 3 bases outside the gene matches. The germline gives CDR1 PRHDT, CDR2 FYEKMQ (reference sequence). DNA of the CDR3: TGTGCCAGCAGCACGGGGAGGGATGAGCAGTTCTTC. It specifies CASSTGRDEQFF.

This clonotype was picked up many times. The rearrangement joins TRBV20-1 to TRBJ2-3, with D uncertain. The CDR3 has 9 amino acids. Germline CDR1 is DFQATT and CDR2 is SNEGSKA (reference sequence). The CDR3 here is CSPTDTQYF. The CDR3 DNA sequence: TGCAGCCCGACAGATACGCAGTATTTT.

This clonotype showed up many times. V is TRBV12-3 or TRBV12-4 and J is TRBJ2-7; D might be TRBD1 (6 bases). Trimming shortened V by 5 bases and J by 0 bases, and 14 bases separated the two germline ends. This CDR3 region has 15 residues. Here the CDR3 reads CASSPRDMGSYEQYF. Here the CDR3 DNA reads TGTGCCAGCAGTCCCCGGGACATGGGCTCCTACGAGCAGTACTTC.

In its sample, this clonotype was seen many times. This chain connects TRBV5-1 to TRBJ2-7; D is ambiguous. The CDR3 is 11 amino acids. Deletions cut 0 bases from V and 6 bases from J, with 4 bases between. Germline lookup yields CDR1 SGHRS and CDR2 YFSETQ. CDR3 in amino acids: CASSLEGEQYF. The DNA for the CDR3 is TGCGCCAGCAGCTTGGAAGGCGAGCAGTACTTC. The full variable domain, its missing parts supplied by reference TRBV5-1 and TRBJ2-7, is KAGVTQTPRYLIKTRGQQVTLSCSPISGHRSVSWYQQTPGQGLQFLFEYFSETQRNKGNFPGRFSGRQFSNSRSEMNVSTLELGDSALYLCASSLEGEQYFGPGTRLTVT.

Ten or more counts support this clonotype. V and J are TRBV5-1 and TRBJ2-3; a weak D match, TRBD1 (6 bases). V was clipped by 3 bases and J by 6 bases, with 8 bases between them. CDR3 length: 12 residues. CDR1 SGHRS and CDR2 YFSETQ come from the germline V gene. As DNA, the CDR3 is TGCGCCAGCAGCTCGAGGGGGGATACGCAGTATTTT. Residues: CASSSRGDTQYF.

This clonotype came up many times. CDR3 in amino acids: CASSLVMNEQFF. The CDR3 DNA reads TGTGCCAGCAGCTTAGTGATGAATGAGCAGTTCTTC. The genes are TRBV7-2 and TRBJ2-1; D is undetermined. The V and J ends lost 1 base and 7 bases respectively, with 5 bases between them. Germline CDR1 SGHTA, CDR2 FQGNSA. This CDR3 spans 12 amino acids.

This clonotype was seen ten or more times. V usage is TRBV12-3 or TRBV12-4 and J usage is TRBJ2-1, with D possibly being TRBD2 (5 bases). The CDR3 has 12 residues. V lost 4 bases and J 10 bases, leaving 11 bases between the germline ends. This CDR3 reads CASSWVRAEQFF. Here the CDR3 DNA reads TGTGCCAGCAGTTGGGTGAGGGCCGAGCAGTTCTTC.

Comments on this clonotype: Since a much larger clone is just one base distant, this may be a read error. CDR3 nucleotide sequence: TGTGCCAGCTCACCAAGAAAGAGCTCCTACTATGAGCAGTTCTTC. It yields the protein CASSPRKSSYYEQFF. The rearrangement uses TRBV18 and TRBJ2-1, with unresolved D. The CDR3 sequence is 15 residues long. In germline, CDR1 is KGHSH, CDR2 LQKENI. The entire variable domain, with the rest obtained from reference TRBV18 and TRBJ2-1, is as follows: NAGVMQNPRHLVRRRGQEARLRCSPMKGHSHVYWYRQLPEEGLKFMVYLQKENIIDESGMPKERFSAEFPKEGPSILRIQQVVRGDSAAYFCASSPRKSSYYEQFFGPGTRLTVL.

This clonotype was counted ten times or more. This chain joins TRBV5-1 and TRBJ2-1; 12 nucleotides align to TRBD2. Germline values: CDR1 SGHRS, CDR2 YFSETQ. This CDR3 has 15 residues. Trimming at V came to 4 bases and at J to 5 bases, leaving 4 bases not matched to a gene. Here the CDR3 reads CASSPRLAGDNEQFF. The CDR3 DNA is TGCGCCAGCAGCCCCCGACTAGCGGGGGACAATGAGCAGTTCTTC.

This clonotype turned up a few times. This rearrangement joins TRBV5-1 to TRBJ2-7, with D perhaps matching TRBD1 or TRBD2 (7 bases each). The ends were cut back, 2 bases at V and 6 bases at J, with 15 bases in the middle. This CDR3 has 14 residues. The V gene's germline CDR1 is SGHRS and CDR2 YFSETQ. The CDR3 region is CASSFEGGGTEQYF. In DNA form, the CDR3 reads TGCGCCAGCAGCTTCGAGGGAGGGGGCACCGAGCAGTACTTC. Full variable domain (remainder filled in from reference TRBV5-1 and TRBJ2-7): KAGVTQTPRYLIKTRGQQVTLSCSPISGHRSVSWYQQTPGQGLQFLFEYFSETQRNKGNFPGRFSGRQFSNSRSEMNVSTLELGDSALYLCASSFEGGGTEQYFGPGTRLTVT.

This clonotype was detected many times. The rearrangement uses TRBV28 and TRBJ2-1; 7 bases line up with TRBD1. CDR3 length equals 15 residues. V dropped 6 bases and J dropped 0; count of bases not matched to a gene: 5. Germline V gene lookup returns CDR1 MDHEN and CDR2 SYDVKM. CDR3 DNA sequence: TGTGCCAGCAGACAGGGACAGAGCTCCTACAATGAGCAGTTCTTC. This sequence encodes CASRQGQSSYNEQFF.

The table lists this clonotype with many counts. CDR3: CASSSGNSGANVLTF. The CDR3, as DNA: TGTGCCAGCAGTTCGGGGAACTCTGGGGCCAACGTCCTGACTTTC. The V gene is TRBV5-5, the J gene TRBJ2-6; perhaps TRBD2 as D (5 bases). This CDR3 has 15 amino acids. CDR1 SGHKS and CDR2 YYEKEE come from the germline V gene (reference sequence). V dropped 5 bases and J dropped 0 bases, with 9 bases sitting between them.